This T cell receptor (beta chain) stems from a study of CD8+ T cells in alopecia areata. This sample's treatment: oral pan-JAK inhibitor, 5-10 mg twice daily. The sequencing template was cDNA reverse transcribed from extracted RNA. Libraries were prepared by immunoSEQ multiplex PCR; TCRdb keeps only in-frame clonotypes and omits some of them. The data contain about 140,000 clones, around 83% of them singletons. Per germline, CDR1 MNHEY and CDR2 SMNVEV (reference sequence). The CDR3 covers 13 residues. V was trimmed by 3 bases and J by 3 bases, leaving 9 bases between them. Sequenced here: CD8+ T cells sorted from blood, sampled at week 4, from a patient treated with tofacitinib. V and J are TRBV27 and TRBJ2-7; D remains unclear. The TCR comes from a human donor with alopecia areata. CDR3 amino acids: CASSFHPDYEQYF. The CDR3 nucleotides read TGTGCCAGCAGTTTCCACCCTGACTACGAGCAGTACTTC.